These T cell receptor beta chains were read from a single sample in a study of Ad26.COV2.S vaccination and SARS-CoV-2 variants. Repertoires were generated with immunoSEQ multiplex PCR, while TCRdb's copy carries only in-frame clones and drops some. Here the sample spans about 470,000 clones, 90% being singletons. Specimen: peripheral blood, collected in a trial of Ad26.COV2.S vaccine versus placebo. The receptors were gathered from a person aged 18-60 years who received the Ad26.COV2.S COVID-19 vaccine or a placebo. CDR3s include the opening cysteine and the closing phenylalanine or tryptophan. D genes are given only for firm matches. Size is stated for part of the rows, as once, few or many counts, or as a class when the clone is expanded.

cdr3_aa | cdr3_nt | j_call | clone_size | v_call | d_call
CASRRNENTEAFF | TGTGCCAGCAGGAGGAATGAGAACACTGAAGCTTTCTTT | TRBJ1-1 | - | TRBV2 | -
CASSSTGVSNSPLHF | TGTGCCAGCAGTTCTACAGGGGTCTCCAATTCACCCCTCCACTTT | TRBJ1-6 | - | TRBV6-5 | TRBD1
CASSYRLAGPTDTQYF | TGTGCCAGCAGTTACCGGCTAGCGGGCCCCACAGATACGCAGTATTTT | TRBJ2-3 | - | TRBV6-5 | TRBD2
CASSSGLVTGELFF | TGTGCCAGCAGCTCCGGGCTAGTCACCGGGGAGCTGTTTTTT | TRBJ2-2 | - | TRBV7-2 | -
CASSVTGQDYEQYF | TGTGCCAGCAGCGTGACCGGACAGGACTACGAGCAGTACTTC | TRBJ2-7 | - | TRBV9 | TRBD1
CASSFRPGHSYTF | TGTGCCAGCAGCTTTCGCCCTGGACACAGCTACACCTTC | TRBJ1-2 | - | TRBV7-9 | -
CASSPLGTEGDYNEQFF | TGTGCCAGCAGCCCACTAGGGACGGAAGGTGATTACAATGAGCAGTTCTTC | TRBJ2-1 | - | TRBV27 | -
CASSRAGGSYEQYF | TGTGCCAGCAGTCGAGCGGGAGGTTCCTACGAGCAGTACTTC | TRBJ2-7 | once | TRBV28 | TRBD2
CATSDSPGLAGWGSYNEQFF | TGTGCCACCAGTGATTCCCCCGGACTAGCGGGGTGGGGCTCCTACAATGAGCAGTTCTTC | TRBJ2-1 | - | TRBV24-1 | TRBD2
CSVGQGFEQYF | TGCAGTGTTGGACAGGGGTTCGAGCAGTACTTC | TRBJ2-7 | - | TRBV20-1 | TRBD1
CASSYAEGQGTFSNQPQHF | TGTGCCAGCAGTTACGCGGAGGGACAGGGGACCTTTAGCAATCAGCCCCAGCATTTT | TRBJ1-5 | - | TRBV6-2/TRBV6-3 | TRBD1
CASSPEYIGAGDYETQYF | TGTGCCAGCAGCCCCGAGTATATTGGGGCAGGGGATTACGAGACCCAGTACTTC | TRBJ2-5 | - | TRBV14 | -
CASSYLAVSSYNEQFF | TGCGCCAGCAGTTACCTAGCGGTGAGCTCCTACAATGAGCAGTTCTTC | TRBJ2-1 | once | TRBV5-1 | TRBD2
CASSQGFRTSGSGKTYEQYF | TGTGCCAGCAGCCAAGGCTTCCGGACTAGCGGGAGCGGGAAGACCTACGAGCAGTACTTC | TRBJ2-7 | - | TRBV14 | TRBD2
CATEQGPNSPLHF | TGTGCCACCGAACAGGGCCCTAATTCACCCCTCCACTTT | TRBJ1-6 | - | TRBV15 | -
CSATYTGELFF | TGCAGTGCTACATACACCGGGGAGCTGTTTTTT | TRBJ2-2 | - | TRBV20-1 | -
CASSQEPGTVFFTF | TGTGCCAGCAGCCAAGAACCTGGGACAGTCTTTTTCACCTTC | TRBJ1-2 | - | TRBV3-1/TRBV3-2 | TRBD1
CASSKGGYRLAGDCRHNEQFF | TGTGCCAGCAGCAAGGGCGGGTATAGACTAGCGGGAGATTGTAGGCACAATGAGCAGTTCTTC | TRBJ2-1 | - | TRBV21-1 | -
CASSLRTGEGRNQLVSGELFF | TGTGCCAGCAGCCTCCGCACGGGGGAGGGCCGCAACCAGTTGGTCAGCGGGGAGCTGTTTTTT | TRBJ2-2 | - | TRBV4-2 | TRBD2
CASSQAAWTEAFF | TGTGCCAGCAGCCAAGCAGCTTGGACTGAAGCTTTCTTT | TRBJ1-1 | - | TRBV3-1/TRBV3-2 | -
CASSLSWGQGDYEQYF | TGTGCCAGCAGTTTATCTTGGGGACAGGGTGACTACGAGCAGTACTTC | TRBJ2-7 | few | TRBV27 | TRBD1
CASSDKLGPYEQYF | TGTGCCAGCAGTGATAAACTAGGACCCTACGAGCAGTACTTC | TRBJ2-7 | - | TRBV6-1 | -
CASSPGWGSYNEQFF | TGTGCCAGCTCACCAGGCTGGGGCTCCTACAATGAGCAGTTCTTC | TRBJ2-1 | - | TRBV18 | -
CASRGISVRYEQYF | TGTGCCAGTAGAGGGATTTCCGTCAGGTACGAGCAGTACTTC | TRBJ2-7 | - | TRBV27 | -